Below, 32 T cell receptor beta chains from the same sample are listed, as sequenced in a study of siplizumab effects on memory and regulatory T cells. The table came from immunoSEQ multiplex PCR; TCRdb's copy has only in-frame clones and leaves some out. Among more than 95,000 clones listed, around 94% were seen once. The sequenced material came from non-Treg CD4+ T cells sorted from blood. The receptor set was obtained from a human donor in good health.

The J gene is TRBJ1-1, the V gene TRBV5-1, with no clear D. The CDR3 loop spans 14 amino acids. V lost 7 bases and J lost 4, with 17 bases in between. Looked up from germline, CDR1 is SGHRS and CDR2 is YFSETQ. Here the CDR3 DNA reads TGCGCCAGCGCCAAAGCCCCGGACGGCACTGAAGCTTTCTTT. Amino acid sequence: CASAKAPDGTEAFF.

CDR3 nucleotides: TGTGCCATCAGTCCCCTTCCGGGACTGAACACTGAAGCTTTCTTT. Translated, it gives CAISPLPGLNTEAFF. The J gene is TRBJ1-1, the V gene TRBV10-3; TRBD1 might be the D (5 bases). CDR3 length: 15 residues. The V and J ends lost 5 bases and 0 bases respectively, with 13 bases between them. Germline CDR1 and CDR2: ENHRY and SYGVKD.

This clone came up once. The chain couples TRBV7-6 to TRBJ1-5; 8 nucleotides agree with TRBD1. Trimming at V came to 1 base and at J to 6 bases, leaving 8 bases not matched to a gene. Germline V gene lookup returns CDR1 SGHVS and CDR2 FNYEAQ. CDR3 length: 16 residues. The CDR3 region is CASSLGSGGAAQPQHF. DNA of the CDR3: TGTGCCAGCAGCTTAGGATCAGGGGGCGCGGCTCAGCCCCAGCATTTT.

This chain connects TRBV19 to TRBJ2-7, with D tentatively TRBD2 (5 bases). This CDR3 spans 14 amino acids. In germline, CDR1 is LNHDA, CDR2 SQIVND (reference sequence). V was cut by 2 bases and J by 2 bases, with 10 bases left in between. The CDR3 DNA reads TGTGCCAGTAGTATACGTGTGCGGGCCTACGAGCAGTACTTC. This codes for CASSIRVRAYEQYF.

V usage is TRBV10-2 and J usage is TRBJ1-2, with 7 nucleotides matching TRBD1. Per the germline V gene, CDR1 is WSHSY and CDR2 is SAAADI. V was pared by 7 bases and J by 7 bases, with 18 bases of the junction left unmatched. The CDR3 has 16 amino acids. The CDR3 DNA reads as TGCGCCAGCACTTCTGGGGTAGGGGGCGTGGACGGTGGCTACACCTTC. It encodes CASTSGVGGVDGGYTF.

The chain employs TRBV11-3 and TRBJ2-5, with D perhaps TRBD1 (7 bases). Germline V CDR1 and CDR2: SGHNT, YENEEA. The length of the CDR3 is 13 residues. With 4 bases removed from V and 4 bases from J, the gap between germline ends came to 10 bases. This CDR3 is CASSSQGGETQYF. DNA of the CDR3: TGTGCCAGCAGCTCCCAGGGGGGAGAGACCCAGTACTTC.

The V call is TRBV5-1, the J call TRBJ2-1; D is uncertain. The CDR3 runs 14 residues. Trimming took off 2 bases at V and 6 bases at J, with 12 bases between the two ends. Looked up from germline, CDR1 is SGHRS and CDR2 is YFSETQ. The CDR3 is CASSFQDGLNEQFF. CDR3 DNA: TGCGCCAGCAGCTTTCAGGACGGCCTCAATGAGCAGTTCTTC.

This clone appeared once. The gene calls are TRBV6-5 and TRBJ2-3; maybe TRBD2 (5 bases). CDR1 and CDR2 from the germline V gene are MNHEY and SVGAGI. This CDR3 spans 13 amino acids. Trimming shortened V by 6 bases and J by 4 bases, and 11 bases separated the two germline ends. This chain's CDR3 is CASSRTGSDTQYF. As DNA, the CDR3 is TGTGCCAGCAGCCGGACTGGGTCAGATACGCAGTATTTT.

The chain joins TRBV9 to TRBJ2-4, with D perhaps matching TRBD2 (6 bases). This CDR3 has 14 amino acids. Germline-derived CDR1 and CDR2 are SGDLS and YYNGEE. V was cut by 3 bases and J by 0 bases, with 7 bases left in between. CDR3 nucleotide sequence: TGTGCCAGCAGCGGGGGACTAGCCAAAAACATTCAGTACTTC. Its translation is CASSGGLAKNIQYF.

The CDR3 bases are TGTGCCTGGAGTGTATGGGACAGGAACACTGAAGCTTTCTTT. It translates to CAWSVWDRNTEAFF. The V gene is TRBV30, the J gene TRBJ1-1, with TRBD1 matching over 7 bases. The germline V gene has CDR1 GTSNPN and CDR2 SVGIG (reference sequence). The CDR3 covers 14 residues. Unmatched junction bases numbered 2, after V lost 0 bases and J lost 1 base.

CDR3 nucleotides: TGTGCCAGCAGCTTGGGCACGCCATACAATGAGCAGTTCTTC. Its protein is CASSLGTPYNEQFF. This chain links TRBV5-6 with TRBJ2-1, with D hard to call. The V end was cut by 0 bases, the J end by 4 bases, with 8 bases between. The CDR3 spans 14 residues. Germline lookup yields CDR1 SGHDT and CDR2 YYEEEE.

This chain links TRBV28 with TRBJ1-1; D is unclear. The CDR3 covers 12 residues. CDR1 is MDHEN and CDR2 is SYDVKM in the germline V gene. Trimming cost V 3 bases and J 1 base, with 3 bases left between them. The CDR3 is CASSFRNTEAFF. The CDR3, as DNA: TGTGCCAGCAGTTTCAGGAACACTGAAGCTTTCTTT.

The chain combines TRBV11-2 with TRBJ1-6; TRBD1 matches at 8 bases. This CDR3 is 14 amino acids long. The trim removed 3 bases at V and 6 bases at J, leaving 1 base unmatched. Looked up from germline, CDR1 is SGHAT and CDR2 is FQNNGV. The CDR3, as DNA: TGTGCCAGCAGCTTTGACAGGGGTAATTCACCCCTCCACTTT. Translation gives CASSFDRGNSPLHF.

CDR3 coding DNA: TGTGCCATTACCGGGACAGGGGGGACTGAAGCTTTCTTT. Translation gives CAITGTGGTEAFF. The chain has TRBV19 and TRBJ1-1; 11 nucleotides align to TRBD1. There are 13 residues in the CDR3. With 10 bases clipped from V and 5 bases from J, the junction kept 6 bases outside the gene matches. Germline CDR1 and CDR2: LNHDA and SQIVND (reference sequence).

The gene calls are TRBV18 and TRBJ2-1; 12 bases line up with TRBD2. The V gene end was trimmed by 3 bases and the J gene end by 6 bases; junction bases not matched to a gene: 3. The CDR3 loop spans 15 amino acids. Germline CDR1 KGHSH, CDR2 LQKENI. The DNA of the CDR3 is TGTGCCAGCTCACCCCTAGCGGGGGGGACCAATGAGCAGTTCTTC. It specifies CASSPLAGGTNEQFF. Full variable domain (rest looked up from reference TRBV18 and TRBJ2-1): NAGVMQNPRHLVRRRGQEARLRCSPMKGHSHVYWYRQLPEEGLKFMVYLQKENIIDESGMPKERFSAEFPKEGPSILRIQQVVRGDSAAYFCASSPLAGGTNEQFFGPGTRLTVL.

The V gene is TRBV2, the J gene TRBJ2-7; TRBD2 aligns across 10 bases. Germline V gives CDR1 SNHLY, CDR2 FYNNEI. V gave up 9 bases and J gave up 3 bases; unmatched junction bases: 5. The CDR3 has 13 residues. CDR3: CASEREGIYEQYF. The CDR3 DNA reads TGTGCCAGTGAGCGGGAGGGGATCTACGAGCAGTACTTC.

The chain recombines TRBV10-2 with TRBJ1-2; TRBD1 might be the D (6 bases). Germline CDR1 is WSHSY and CDR2 is SAAADI. Trimming left V 7 bases short and J 7 bases short, with 10 bases between. This CDR3 contains 11 residues. In nucleotides, the CDR3 is TGCGCCAGCACGGGGGCGGGTGGCTACACCTTC. Amino acids: CASTGAGGYTF.

This clone was observed a single time. The chain recombines TRBV7-2 with TRBJ1-4, with D perhaps TRBD1 (5 bases). Germline values: CDR1 SGHTA, CDR2 FQGNSA. CDR3 length equals 16 residues. V was shortened by 5 bases and J by 0 bases, with 13 bases between the two germline ends. This chain's CDR3 is CASSRDSSATNEKLFF. The CDR3 DNA is TGTGCCAGCAGCCGCGACAGCTCCGCAACTAATGAAAAACTGTTTTTT.

This sequence joins TRBV4-1 and TRBJ1-5; TRBD1 aligns across 10 bases. The junction had 9 bases not matched to a gene; V was cut back by 1 base and J by 0 bases. CDR3 length: 19 residues. Per the germline V gene, CDR1 is MGHRA and CDR2 is YSYEKL. The CDR3 coding sequence is TGCGCCAGCAGCCAAGGGGACAGGGGCGCTAGTAATAGCAATCAGCCCCAGCATTTT. Translated, it gives CASSQGDRGASNSNQPQHF.

The chain is built from TRBV30 and TRBJ2-7, with TRBD1 as a possible D gene (5 bases). This CDR3 region has 12 residues. The V gene's germline CDR1 is GTSNPN and CDR2 SVGIG (reference sequence). V lost 1 base to trimming and J lost 6 bases, with 10 bases between them. The CDR3 is CAWSGQWVEQYF. CDR3 in DNA: TGTGCCTGGAGTGGACAGTGGGTCGAGCAGTACTTC. Looking up the rest from reference TRBV30 and TRBJ2-7 gives the full variable domain: SQTIHQWPATLVQPVGSPLSLECTVEGTSNPNLYWYRQAAGRGLQLLFYSVGIGQISSEVPQNLSASRPQDRQFILSSKKLLLSDSGFYLCAWSGQWVEQYFGPGTRLTVT.

The chain carries TRBV29-1 and TRBJ2-1, with D possibly being TRBD1 or TRBD2 (5 bases each). With 4 bases removed from V and 2 bases from J, the gap between germline ends came to 12 bases. CDR1 is SQVTM, CDR2 ANQGSEA, per germline. The CDR3 runs to 14 residues. This CDR3 reads CSVGGAHAYNEQFF. For the CDR3, the DNA is TGCAGCGTTGGAGGGGCGCATGCCTACAATGAGCAGTTCTTC.

The genes are TRBV5-6 and TRBJ1-5, with unresolved D. Trimming removed 0 bases from V and 0 bases from J, with 10 bases in between. CDR1 SGHDT and CDR2 YYEEEE come from the germline V gene. The CDR3 is 16 amino acids. CDR3 region: CASSLGWADSNQPQHF. The CDR3 DNA sequence: TGTGCCAGCAGCTTGGGTTGGGCAGATAGCAATCAGCCCCAGCATTTT.

The chain uses TRBV6-1 and TRBJ1-1; no firm D call. Germline CDR1 is MNHNS and CDR2 is SASEGT. V lost 5 bases and J 0 bases, leaving 7 bases between the germline ends. The CDR3 length is 13 residues. This CDR3 reads CASSRGVNTEAFF. The CDR3, as DNA: TGTGCCAGCAGTAGAGGTGTGAACACTGAAGCTTTCTTT.

The chain uses TRBV6-5 and TRBJ1-2; no clear D. CDR1 is MNHEY, CDR2 SVGAGI, per germline. V lost 2 bases and J 2 bases, leaving 12 bases between the germline ends. The CDR3 is 15 residues long. CDR3 sequence: CASSYAQSYNYGYTF. The DNA for the CDR3 is TGTGCCAGCAGTTACGCACAGTCTTACAACTATGGCTACACCTTC.

This chain connects TRBV18 to TRBJ2-3; D is unresolved. The CDR3 sequence is 15 residues long. Germline V lookup: CDR1 KGHSH, CDR2 LQKENI. The ends were cut back, 6 bases at V and 4 bases at J, with 17 bases in the middle. The CDR3 region is CASSPWVLPSDTQYF. The CDR3, as DNA: TGTGCCAGCTCTCCTTGGGTCCTCCCCTCAGATACGCAGTATTTT.

There are a few counts of this clone. The rearrangement links TRBV10-3 to TRBJ1-5; D might be TRBD1 (5 bases). This CDR3 is built from 14 residues. The germline gives CDR1 ENHRY, CDR2 SYGVKD. V was shortened by 4 bases and J by 3 bases, with 10 bases between the two germline ends. The CDR3 bases are TGTGCCATCAGTGGGGACCGAGCCAATCAGCCCCAGCATTTT. This gives the protein CAISGDRANQPQHF.

This chain uses TRBV19 with TRBJ2-5; D is perhaps TRBD1 or TRBD2 (5 bases each). V was trimmed by 7 bases and J by 3 bases, leaving 15 bases between them. The germline V gene encodes CDR1 LNHDA and CDR2 SQIVND (reference sequence). The CDR3 runs to 14 residues. CDR3 in DNA: TGTGCCAGTACCAAGAATGGGGGAAAAGAGACCCAGTACTTC. Its protein product is CASTKNGGKETQYF.

This chain uses TRBV11-2 with TRBJ1-2; D uncertain. V lost 5 bases, J lost 4 bases, and 14 bases lay in between. The CDR3 runs to 14 residues. Germline V lookup: CDR1 SGHAT, CDR2 FQNNGV. This chain's CDR3 is CASSPGPLPYGYTF. CDR3 DNA sequence: TGTGCCAGCAGCCCCGGGCCCCTACCCTATGGCTACACCTTC.

The gene calls are TRBV30 and TRBJ1-1; 7 bases fit TRBD1. This CDR3 region has 13 residues. The germline gives CDR1 GTSNPN, CDR2 SVGIG (reference sequence). Germline trimming cut 0 bases from V and 6 bases from J; bases unmatched to any gene: 4. As DNA, the CDR3 is TGTGCCTGGAGTGTACAGGGGATTGCTGAAGCTTTCTTT. It yields the protein CAWSVQGIAEAFF. Variable domain in full (rest from reference TRBV30 and TRBJ1-1): SQTIHQWPATLVQPVGSPLSLECTVEGTSNPNLYWYRQAAGRGLQLLFYSVGIGQISSEVPQNLSASRPQDRQFILSSKKLLLSDSGFYLCAWSVQGIAEAFFGQGTRLTVV.

This chain links TRBV18 with TRBJ2-6, with D maybe TRBD1 (6 bases). Germline assignment: CDR1 KGHSH and CDR2 LQKENI. Trimming stripped 3 bases from V and 4 bases from J, with 13 bases between. The CDR3 length is 16 residues. CDR3 in DNA: TGTGCCAGCTCACCCGTATCAGGGGTGGGGGCCAACGTCCTGACTTTC. Translated, it gives CASSPVSGVGANVLTF.

The V gene is TRBV10-3, the J gene TRBJ1-2; no firm D call. Trimming removed 10 bases at V and 5 bases at J, with 17 bases between. CDR1 is ENHRY, CDR2 SYGVKD, per germline. This CDR3 region has 13 residues. Written as DNA, the CDR3 is TGTGCCACTGCCCCGGGGTGGAAATATGGCTACACCTTC. Translating gives CATAPGWKYGYTF.

V gene TRBV12-5 combines with J gene TRBJ1-3, with no clear D. Germline V lookup: CDR1 LGHNT, CDR2 FRNRAP. This CDR3 region has 15 residues. The V and J ends lost 1 base and 2 bases respectively, with 9 bases between them. The CDR3 is CASGLAGRPGNTIYF. The CDR3 nucleotides are TGTGCTAGTGGTTTGGCGGGCCGACCTGGAAACACCATATATTTT.